The 19 T cell receptor beta chains given below trace back to one sample, sequenced in a study of T-cell reconstitution after alpha-beta-depleted transplantation in children. A TCRbeta library incorporating unique molecular identifiers was prepared. A single record per CDR3 protein comes from TCRdb applying MiXCR to the PCR reads. The data hold around 440,000 distinct CDR3 sequences, with about 11% observed a single time. The sequencing used PBMCs, collected before TCRalphabeta/CD19-depleted stem cell transplant. These receptors were collected from a child aged 2 to 9 with inherited bone marrow failure, due to receive a stem cell transplant.

This clonotype was recorded many times. This chain's CDR3 is CSADGTSSYEQYF. Here the CDR3 DNA reads TGCAGTGCCGACGGGACGTCTTCCTACGAGCAGTACTTC. J is TRBJ2-7 and V is TRBV20-1; possibly TRBD1 or TRBD2 for D (5 bases each). With 6 bases removed from V and 1 base from J, the gap between germline ends came to 13 bases. CDR3 length equals 13 residues. Germline lookup yields CDR1 DFQATT and CDR2 SNEGSKA (reference sequence).

This clonotype showed up just once. A much larger clone is a single base away; this may be a read error. The V and J genes are TRBV5-1 and TRBJ2-5; unclear D gene. The CDR3 loop spans 15 amino acids. Germline assignment: CDR1 SGHRS and CDR2 YFSETQ. V was trimmed by 3 bases and J by 1 base, leaving 13 bases between them. CDR3 in DNA: TGCGCCAGCAGCTCGGTAGGATCAACCCAAGAGACCCAGTACTTC. Translating gives CASSSVGSTQETQYF.

The V and J genes are TRBV5-1 and TRBJ2-1, with unresolved D. The germline CDR1 and CDR2 sequences are SGHRS and YFSETQ. There are 15 residues in the CDR3. V gave up 4 bases and J gave up 5 bases, with 16 bases separating them. Written as DNA, the CDR3 is TGCGCCAGCAGCCCCATAGGTCCATCGGACAATGAGCAGTTCTTC. Its translation: CASSPIGPSDNEQFF.

This clonotype was observed many times. The chain uses TRBV4-3 and TRBJ2-5; 9 bases map to TRBD2. V gave up 4 bases and J gave up 1 base; unmatched junction bases: 7. CDR3 length equals 16 residues. Germline loops: CDR1 LGHNA, CDR2 YSLEER. As DNA, the CDR3 is TGCGCCAGCAGCCCAAATAGCGGGGGCTTCCAAGAGACCCAGTACTTC. The encoded protein is CASSPNSGGFQETQYF.

There are many counts of this clonotype. The chain employs TRBV29-1 and TRBJ2-7; TRBD2 matches at 8 bases. The ends lost 6 bases at V and 2 bases at J; junction bases unmatched: 6. This CDR3 comprises 13 residues. Germline V gene data show CDR1 as SQVTM and CDR2 as ANQGSEA. The CDR3 sequence is CSVQSGRTYEQYF. CDR3 in DNA: TGCAGCGTCCAAAGCGGGAGAACCTACGAGCAGTACTTC.

This clonotype was observed a few times. The V and J genes are TRBV20-1 and TRBJ2-7; TRBD1 matches 7 bases. The CDR3 contains 17 residues. The junction had 11 bases not matched to a gene; V was cut back by 0 bases and J by 0 bases. Germline assignment: CDR1 DFQATT and CDR2 SNEGSKA (reference sequence). The CDR3 loop is CSARDFRNWDSSYEQYF. Here the CDR3 DNA reads TGCAGTGCTAGAGATTTCCGGAATTGGGACAGCTCCTACGAGCAGTACTTC.

This clonotype was observed many times. The genes are TRBV20-1 and TRBJ2-1; 9 bases are shared with TRBD2. The J segment lost 2 bases and the V segment lost 6 bases, leaving 14 bases of the junction unmatched. The CDR3 is 17 residues long. Germline loops: CDR1 DFQATT, CDR2 SNEGSKA (reference sequence). The CDR3 spells CSAPDPAGGTAYNEQFF. The CDR3 DNA follows: TGCAGTGCCCCTGATCCAGCGGGAGGTACCGCCTACAATGAGCAGTTCTTC.

This clonotype was found many times. The chain couples TRBV3-1 to TRBJ1-1, with a weak D call TRBD1 (5 bases). V shed 0 bases and J shed 10 bases, with 12 bases lying between them. This CDR3 is 13 amino acids long. CDR1 LGHDT and CDR2 YNNKEL come from the germline V gene (reference sequence). This chain's CDR3 is CASSQDFQGRAFF. As DNA, the CDR3 is TGTGCCAGCAGCCAAGATTTCCAGGGACGAGCTTTCTTT.

This clonotype has a count of ten or more. V gene TRBV7-6 combines with J gene TRBJ2-5, with D maybe TRBD2 (5 bases). This CDR3 is built from 13 residues. Germline-derived CDR1 and CDR2 are SGHVS and FNYEAQ. The V end lost 3 bases, the J end lost 6 bases, and 11 bases lay between the germline ends. CDR3 residues: CASSFGLPKTQYF. DNA of the CDR3: TGTGCCAGCAGCTTCGGACTCCCAAAGACCCAGTACTTC.

This clonotype has just a few counts. The gene calls are TRBV7-2 and TRBJ2-6; TRBD2 aligns across 9 bases. The V gene end was trimmed by 1 base and the J gene end by 2 bases; junction bases not matched to a gene: 6. The CDR3 length is 18 residues. In germline, CDR1 is SGHTA, CDR2 FQGNSA. The CDR3 is CASSLGRGGEAGANVLTF. As DNA, the CDR3 is TGTGCCAGCAGCTTAGGGCGGGGGGGAGAGGCTGGGGCCAACGTCCTGACTTTC.

The rearrangement joins TRBV6-5 to TRBJ1-1; D gene uncertain. Germline CDR1 reads MNHEY; CDR2 reads SVGAGI. This CDR3 spans 14 amino acids. Trimming took off 0 bases at V and 6 bases at J, with 11 bases between the two ends. As DNA, the CDR3 is TGTGCCAGCAGTTACTCGGCGGAGAGGGCTGAAGCTTTCTTT. Translating it yields CASSYSAERAEAFF.

This clonotype was counted ten times or more. The V and J genes are TRBV9 and TRBJ2-7; 8 bases are shared with TRBD1. The CDR3 totals 14 residues. J lost 4 bases, V lost 6 bases, and 9 bases had no gene match. From germline, CDR1 is SGDLS and CDR2 YYNGEE. The CDR3 loop is CASTRGTGPYEQYF. Written as DNA, the CDR3 is TGTGCCAGCACCCGCGGGACAGGTCCGTACGAGCAGTACTTC.

This clonotype showed up just a few times. This chain links TRBV20-1 with TRBJ1-3; D not resolved. Trimming shortened V by 3 bases and J by 8 bases, and 14 bases separated the two germline ends. The germline V gene encodes CDR1 DFQATT and CDR2 SNEGSKA (reference sequence). The CDR3 is 13 residues long. The CDR3 here is CSASLTSEDTIYF. Written as DNA, the CDR3 is TGCAGTGCTAGTTTAACTAGCGAGGACACCATATATTTT.

This clonotype was counted ten times or more. The chain uses TRBV4-3 and TRBJ1-5, with D tentatively TRBD1 (5 bases). The CDR3 covers 16 residues. CDR1 is LGHNA and CDR2 is YSLEER in the germline V gene. Trimming removed 0 bases at V and 9 bases at J, with 18 bases between. The CDR3 DNA sequence: TGCGCCAGCAGCCAAGAATGGGGCGAGGCCCTCCGGCCCCAGCATTTT. Protein: CASSQEWGEALRPQHF.

This clonotype was detected many times. The chain couples TRBV12-3 or TRBV12-4 to TRBJ2-1, with 10 bases aligning to TRBD2. V lost 11 bases and J lost 2; bases outside the gene matches: 6. The CDR3 length is 14 residues. CDR3: CAQGLAGAYNEQFF. CDR3 in DNA: TGTGCCCAAGGGCTAGCGGGGGCCTACAATGAGCAGTTCTTC.

The rearrangement joins TRBV4-3 to TRBJ2-1; 7 nucleotides line up with TRBD1. J gave up 14 bases and V 4 bases, and 11 bases lay outside the gene matches. The CDR3 loop spans 13 amino acids. CDR1 and CDR2 (germline): LGHNA, YSLEER. The CDR3 DNA follows: TGCGCCAGCAGCCGGGATCTCGGGGACAGAAAGTTCTTC. Translation gives CASSRDLGDRKFF.

This clonotype occurred many times. The gene calls are TRBV7-9 and TRBJ2-7; the D gene is possibly TRBD1 (6 bases). The CDR3 consists of 14 residues. V was clipped by 5 bases and J by 0 bases, with 11 bases between them. CDR1 SEHNR and CDR2 FQNEAQ come from the germline V gene (reference sequence). The CDR3 loop reads CASSHRDNSYEQYF. DNA for the CDR3: TGTGCCAGCAGCCACCGGGACAACTCCTACGAGCAGTACTTC.

This clonotype was found many times. V is TRBV12-3 or TRBV12-4 and J is TRBJ2-7, with D perhaps TRBD1 or TRBD2 (5 bases each). The CDR3 has 15 residues. V was trimmed by 9 bases and J by 0 bases, leaving 18 bases between them. The CDR3 reads CARKRHGTHSYEQYF. CDR3 DNA sequence: TGTGCCAGAAAGCGGCACGGGACGCACTCCTACGAGCAGTACTTC.

This clonotype was observed at least ten times. The CDR3 sequence: CASSLIGGQGPYGYTF. The CDR3 nucleotides read TGTGCCAGCAGTTTAATTGGAGGACAGGGGCCCTATGGCTACACCTTC. The rearrangement joins TRBV12-3 or TRBV12-4 to TRBJ1-2; 9 positions agree with TRBD1. The trim removed 2 bases at V and 4 bases at J, leaving 8 bases unmatched. CDR3 length: 16 residues.